This entry lists 8 T cell receptor beta chains sequenced from one sample in a study of blood T cells in healthy people across ages. Through a sample-barcoded 5' primer and a J-beta primer mix, a second PCR was run for roughly 6 to 11 cycles. TCRdb independently ran MiXCR on the 5' RACE reads; one entry per CDR3 protein. The top ten clones hold about 22% of a sample with around 940,000 distinct CDR3 sequences, 45% to 60% of them seen once. Sequencing used blood. These receptors all come from an older woman in good health.

This rearrangement joins TRBV7-9 to TRBJ2-1; 11 nucleotides line up with TRBD2. V shed 5 bases and J 9 bases; nucleotides not matched to a gene: 6. From germline, CDR1 is SEHNR and CDR2 FQNEAQ (reference sequence). The CDR3 is 14 amino acids. CDR3 DNA: TGTGCCAGCAGCGTTAGCGGGAGGGCCGTTGAGCAGTTCTTC. Amino acid sequence: CASSVSGRAVEQFF.

Only a few counts were recorded for this clonotype. The gene calls are TRBV6-1 and TRBJ2-5; TRBD2 aligns across 15 bases. The DNA end is more similar to TRBJ2-7, so the J call may be wrong. The CDR3 covers 16 residues. Germline V CDR1 and CDR2: MNHNS, SASEGT. In DNA, the CDR3 is TGTGCCAGCAGCGGACTAGCGGGAGGGCCGTTTTACGAGCAGTACTTC. Translation: CASSGLAGGPFYEQYF.

The CDR3 protein is CAINTSHVIEQYF. The DNA of the CDR3 is TGTGCCATCAATACATCCCACGTTATCGAGCAGTACTTC. The chain has TRBV10-3 and TRBJ2-7, with no clear D. The CDR3 runs to 13 residues. V was shortened by 7 bases and J by 6 bases, with 16 bases between the two germline ends. CDR1 ENHRY and CDR2 SYGVKD come from the germline V gene.

V usage is TRBV15 and J usage is TRBJ2-7; the D is unclear. V lost 2 bases and J 4 bases, leaving 9 bases between the germline ends. From germline, CDR1 is LNHNV and CDR2 YYDKDF (reference sequence). This CDR3 has 13 residues. The CDR3 DNA follows: TGTGCCACCAGCAGAAGTGGCTTTTACGAGCAGTACTTC. It codes for CATSRSGFYEQYF.

This clonotype was seen more than once but under ten times. V is TRBV28 and J is TRBJ2-7; 7 positions agree with TRBD1. Germline loops: CDR1 MDHEN, CDR2 SYDVKM. V was clipped by 6 bases and J by 6 bases; unmatched bases: 11. The CDR3 spans 14 residues. The CDR3 DNA reads TGTGCCAGCAGGGTAGCCACAGGGGTTCGCGAGCAGTACTTC. Translated: CASRVATGVREQYF.

The chain links TRBV12-3 or TRBV12-4 to TRBJ2-5; perhaps TRBD2 as D (6 bases). The CDR3 covers 14 residues. Trimming cost V 10 bases and J 0 bases, with 15 bases left between them. The CDR3 region is CATVTGVNQETQYF. Here the CDR3 DNA reads TGTGCCACCGTAACGGGGGTCAACCAAGAGACCCAGTACTTC.

This clonotype was seen many times. The chain is built from TRBV20-1 and TRBJ1-2, with 9 positions matching TRBD1. CDR1 is DFQATT and CDR2 is SNEGSKA in the germline V gene (reference sequence). The V segment lost 3 bases and the J segment 2 bases; nucleotides outside the gene matches: 7. This CDR3 is 15 amino acids long. CDR3 loop: CSASPGQGKNYGYTF. The CDR3 DNA sequence: TGCAGTGCTAGCCCGGGACAGGGAAAAAACTATGGCTACACCTTC.

V usage is TRBV10-3 and J usage is TRBJ2-3; D gene uncertain. The germline V gene has CDR1 ENHRY and CDR2 SYGVKD. Trimming shortened V by 2 bases and J by 1 base, and 7 bases separated the two germline ends. This CDR3 is 14 amino acids long. This CDR3 is CAISERSGTDTQYF. CDR3 DNA: TGTGCCATCAGTGAGAGGAGTGGCACAGATACGCAGTATTTT.